The clone carrying this T cell receptor beta chain has just one count. CDR3 size: 15 residues. Trimming stripped 0 bases from V and 8 bases from J, with 13 bases between. CDR1 MNHEY and CDR2 SVGAGI come from the germline V gene. In the original workflow: Quantification of nucleated cells was approximated via reference gene primer amplification. The repertoire was sequenced with immunoSEQ multiplex PCR; TCRdb's copy has only in-frame clones and lacks some. The V and J calls and clone size come from that table; D and trimming were worked out from the DNA. Of 130,000 to 150,000 clones in the sample, about 90% were seen once. The record originates from a study of blood T cell repertoires in COVID-19. Study information: The origin of the acute and convalescent COVID-19 samples was the United States, Italy and Spain.

The sequence was obtained from an elderly man with acute or convalescent COVID-19. The chain recombines TRBV6-5 with TRBJ1-4, with a tentative D call TRBD1 (5 bases). The material sequenced was peripheral blood. In DNA form, the CDR3 reads TGTGCCAGCAGTTACTCAGACAGAGTTAGCGAAAAACTGTTTTTT. Translated: CASSYSDRVSEKLFF.